This TCR beta chain is from a study of OX40 agonist ivuxolimab in advanced cancers. Study as a whole: A diagnosis of hepatocellular carcinoma, melanoma, renal cell or head and neck cancer was present in dose-escalation patients. With a range of roughly 20 to 80, age averaged approximately 64 years, and 75% to 90% were male.

The table came from immunoSEQ multiplex PCR; TCRdb's copy has only in-frame clones and leaves some out. The table lists roughly 50,000 clones, nearly 80% of them singletons. The CDR3 has 15 amino acids. Looked up from germline, CDR1 is LNHDA and CDR2 is SQIVND (reference sequence). V shed 6 bases and J 2 bases; nucleotides not matched to a gene: 8. The sequence came from an adult with an advanced solid tumor such as melanoma, head and neck, liver or kidney cancer. This specimen was CD4+ or CD8+ T cells sorted from blood, taken in a trial of the OX40 agonist ivuxolimab. The rearrangement uses TRBV19 and TRBJ2-7; 9 bases are a match to TRBD1. The CDR3 DNA is TGTGCCAGTAGACCCGGGACAGGGTCAACCTACGAGCAGTACTTC. It yields the protein CASRPGTGSTYEQYF.